One and the same sample provided the 24 T cell receptor beta chains below, sequenced in a study of long-term antiretroviral therapy in people with HIV. Runs used v3.0 of the immunoSEQ assay and were done at survey level. Profiling relied on immunoSEQ multiplex PCR, and the TCRdb table lists in-frame clones only, not all of them. The sample lists about 30,000 clones; approximately 92% were seen once. The starting material was unsorted PBMCs, obtained 5.2 years after starting antiretroviral therapy. All receptors come from a woman aged 40 to 50 with HIV.

This chain joins TRBV9 and TRBJ2-3; no clear D gene. V was pared by 4 bases and J by 6 bases, with 9 bases between. The CDR3 consists of 12 residues. Germline V gene lookup returns CDR1 SGDLS and CDR2 YYNGEE. CDR3 protein: CASSSVADTQYF. CDR3 DNA: TGTGCCAGCAGCAGTGTGGCCGATACGCAGTATTTT.

V usage is TRBV7-2 and J usage is TRBJ2-7; 9 bases match TRBD2. There are 14 residues in the CDR3. In germline, CDR1 is SGHTA, CDR2 FQGNSA. Trimming cost V 1 base and J 7 bases; bases outside gene matches: 5. CDR3 region: CASSLVAGGLEQYF. The CDR3 DNA follows: TGTGCCAGCAGCTTAGTCGCGGGGGGGCTTGAGCAGTACTTC.

The V and J genes are TRBV7-2 and TRBJ2-2, with TRBD1 identical over 7 bases. This CDR3 region has 18 residues. V shed 4 bases, J shed 5 bases, and the junction held 16 bases outside the gene matches. Germline V lookup: CDR1 SGHTA, CDR2 FQGNSA. CDR3 sequence (DNA): TGTGCCAGCAGCTCTCCTGGGGGCAGGGGGACACCAACCGGGGAGCTGTTTTTT. This encodes CASSSPGGRGTPTGELFF.

The chain uses TRBV7-9 and TRBJ1-4; D remains unclear. From germline, CDR1 is SEHNR and CDR2 FQNEAQ (reference sequence). Trimming left V 3 bases short and J 0 bases short, with 8 bases between. There are 15 residues in the CDR3. This chain's CDR3 is CASSFPSTTNEKLFF. In DNA, the CDR3 is TGTGCCAGCAGCTTTCCCTCAACAACTAATGAAAAACTGTTTTTT.

This sequence joins TRBV5-1 and TRBJ1-2; perhaps TRBD1 as D (5 bases). The germline CDR1 and CDR2 sequences are SGHRS and YFSETQ. This CDR3 region has 13 residues. The germline V and J ends were trimmed by 4 bases and 11 bases, with 18 bases remaining between them. The DNA for the CDR3 is TGCGCCAGCAGCGCCTCCGGGGCGGCGGGGTACACCTTC. Translated: CASSASGAAGYTF.

The chain has TRBV6-1 and TRBJ2-3; D gene unclear. The CDR3 extends over 14 amino acids. V lost 4 bases, J lost 5 bases, and 13 bases lay in between. The germline gives CDR1 MNHNS, CDR2 SASEGT. The CDR3 nucleotides read TGTGCCAGCAGTGTCCCCGGTGTCGTAGATACGCAGTATTTT. Translating it yields CASSVPGVVDTQYF.

The chain has TRBV7-9 and TRBJ2-2; TRBD2 might be the D (6 bases). The V end was cut by 5 bases, the J end by 3 bases, with 10 bases between. The CDR3 contains 14 residues. Per germline, CDR1 SEHNR and CDR2 FQNEAQ (reference sequence). The CDR3 DNA follows: TGTGCCAGCAGCGGTAGCGGATACACCGGGGAGCTGTTTTTT. Its protein is CASSGSGYTGELFF.

The chain employs TRBV11-3 and TRBJ1-1; a possible D gene is TRBD1 (5 bases). V shed 1 base and J shed 5 bases, with 14 bases lying between them. Looked up from germline, CDR1 is SGHNT and CDR2 is YENEEA. The CDR3 loop spans 15 amino acids. CDR3 region: CASSLVRQWGTEAFF. The DNA for the CDR3 is TGTGCCAGCAGCTTAGTCCGGCAATGGGGGACTGAAGCTTTCTTT. The whole variable domain, remainder taken from reference TRBV11-3 and TRBJ1-1, is EAGVVQSPRYKIIEKKQPVAFWCNPISGHNTLYWYLQNLGQGPELLIRYENEEAVDDSQLPKDRFSAERLKGVDSTLKIQPAELGDSAVYLCASSLVRQWGTEAFFGQGTRLTVV.

The V gene is TRBV19, the J gene TRBJ2-1; 9 bases agree with TRBD2. Trimming took 4 bases from V and 5 from J; bases not matched to a gene: 6. Germline CDR1 reads LNHDA; CDR2 reads SQIVND (reference sequence). The CDR3 totals 15 residues. In nucleotides, the CDR3 is TGTGCCAGTAGTAAGGCGACTAGCGGCAACAATGAGCAGTTCTTC. Translated: CASSKATSGNNEQFF.

The chain has TRBV25-1 and TRBJ1-1, with D unclear. CDR3 length: 13 amino acids. CDR1 is MGHDK and CDR2 is SYGVNS in the germline V gene. The V gene lost 8 bases and the J gene lost 6 bases, with 16 bases spanning the gap. In DNA, the CDR3 is TGTGCCAGCGCCCGGCAGATTCTCTCTGAAGCTTTCTTT. Protein sequence: CASARQILSEAFF.

The genes are TRBV6-6 and TRBJ2-1, with D uncertain. Deletions cut 8 bases from V and 7 bases from J, with 18 bases between. CDR1 and CDR2 from the germline V gene are MNHNY and SVGAGI (reference sequence). The CDR3 length is 14 residues. Written as DNA, the CDR3 is TGTGCCAGCGCCGGGTGGCAGGCGAGGAATGAGCAGTTCTTC. This codes for CASAGWQARNEQFF.

The chain is built from TRBV11-2 and TRBJ1-6; D not certain. The CDR3 is made up of 12 amino acids. Germline assignment: CDR1 SGHAT and CDR2 FQNNGV. V lost 5 bases and J lost 9, with 8 bases in between. The CDR3 DNA sequence: TGTGCCAGCAGCCCGGACCGTTCACCCCTCCACTTT. The encoded protein is CASSPDRSPLHF. The complete variable domain, with remaining parts taken from reference TRBV11-2 and TRBJ1-6, reads EAGVAQSPRYKIIEKRQSVAFWCNPISGHATLYWYQQILGQGPKLLIQFQNNGVVDDSQLPKDRFSAERLKGVDSTLKIQPAKLEDSAVYLCASSPDRSPLHFGNGTRLTVT.

The chain recombines TRBV5-4 with TRBJ1-3, with D maybe TRBD1 (5 bases). The CDR3 runs 16 residues. CDR1 and CDR2 (germline): SGHNT, YYREEE (reference sequence). V lost 1 base and J 0 bases, leaving 11 bases between the germline ends. The CDR3: CASSLRDPNSGNTIYF. DNA for the CDR3: TGTGCCAGCAGCTTGCGGGACCCAAACTCTGGAAACACCATATATTTT.

The V gene is TRBV4-3, the J gene TRBJ1-1, with 7 bases aligning to TRBD1. Trimming cost V 0 bases and J 7 bases; bases outside gene matches: 5. Germline CDR1 and CDR2: LGHNA and YSLEER. This CDR3 is 14 amino acids long. In nucleotides, the CDR3 is TGCGCCAGCAGCCAAGATAGGGGACAGCTTGAAGCTTTCTTT. It yields the protein CASSQDRGQLEAFF.

The chain recombines TRBV5-8 with TRBJ2-7; no clear D gene. V was shortened by 2 bases and J by 5 bases, with 8 bases between the two germline ends. CDR3 size: 12 residues. The V gene's germline CDR1 is SGHTS and CDR2 YDEGEE. CDR3 coding DNA: TGTGCCAGCAGCTTAGGTAGACACGAGCAGTACTTC. Protein: CASSLGRHEQYF.

Points on this clone: This same CDR3 is encoded by further DNA sequences in the sample. The chain has TRBV11-2 and TRBJ2-7; 11 nucleotides agree with TRBD1. The CDR3 is 14 residues long. The trim removed 5 bases at V and 3 bases at J, leaving 3 bases unmatched. Germline CDR1 reads SGHAT; CDR2 reads FQNNGV. DNA for the CDR3: TGTGCCAGCAGCATTGGGACAGGGGGCTACGAGCAGTACTTC. Protein product: CASSIGTGGYEQYF.

The J gene is TRBJ2-7, the V gene TRBV4-3; D may be TRBD2 (5 bases). CDR1 is LGHNA, CDR2 YSLEER, per germline. With 2 bases removed from V and 0 bases from J, the gap between germline ends came to 11 bases. The CDR3 has 15 amino acids. The CDR3 region has the DNA TGCGCCAGCAGCCAACACTCCGGGAACTCCTACGAGCAGTACTTC. This encodes CASSQHSGNSYEQYF.

The rearrangement uses TRBV9 and TRBJ2-1; maybe TRBD1 (6 bases). Trimming cost V 3 bases and J 5 bases, with 21 bases left between them. Germline assignment: CDR1 SGDLS and CDR2 YYNGEE. This CDR3 comprises 17 residues. For the CDR3, the DNA is TGTGCCAGCAGCGCACTTGGGTTGGGGACATCCCACAATGAGCAGTTCTTC. As protein: CASSALGLGTSHNEQFF.

The chain couples TRBV19 to TRBJ2-3, with 10 bases fitting TRBD2. Germline V lookup: CDR1 LNHDA, CDR2 SQIVND (reference sequence). Losses at the gene ends were 6 bases for V and 7 bases for J; bases not matched to a gene: 13. This CDR3 has 16 amino acids. CDR3 protein: CASSLHLAGVVYTQYF. DNA for the CDR3: TGTGCCAGTAGCCTCCACCTAGCGGGAGTGGTTTATACGCAGTATTTT.

The rearrangement uses TRBV10-2 and TRBJ2-1, with TRBD1 matching over 12 bases. V lost 9 bases and J lost 4; bases outside the gene matches: 19. This CDR3 contains 19 residues. Germline V CDR1 and CDR2: WSHSY, SAAADI. CDR3 loop: CASSTAGTGGAGSYNEQFF. The CDR3, as DNA: TGCGCCAGTTCTACCGCCGGGACAGGGGGCGCGGGGAGTTACAATGAGCAGTTCTTC.

The chain carries TRBV6-6 and TRBJ2-1; maybe TRBD2 (5 bases). Germline V CDR1 and CDR2: MNHNY, SVGAGI (reference sequence). The CDR3 totals 15 residues. The V end lost 1 base, the J end lost 3 bases, and 10 bases lay between the germline ends. The chain's CDR3 is CASSYLGSFYNEQFF. The CDR3 DNA sequence: TGTGCCAGCAGTTACTTAGGGAGCTTCTACAATGAGCAGTTCTTC.

The V call is TRBV19, the J call TRBJ2-2, with D perhaps matching TRBD2 (6 bases). This CDR3 spans 14 amino acids. The germline V and J ends were trimmed by 7 bases and 1 base, with 10 bases remaining between them. Germline CDR1 LNHDA, CDR2 SQIVND (reference sequence). The CDR3 DNA sequence: TGTGCCAGTAAGATTAGCGGGAACACCGGGGAGCTGTTTTTT. It yields the protein CASKISGNTGELFF.

The gene calls are TRBV2 and TRBJ1-1, with D uncertain. The CDR3 is made up of 12 amino acids. V was clipped by 7 bases and J by 1 base, with 7 bases between them. Germline V gene data show CDR1 as SNHLY and CDR2 as FYNNEI. The CDR3 region is CASMKANTEAFF. For the CDR3, the DNA is TGTGCCAGCATGAAAGCGAACACTGAAGCTTTCTTT.

The rearrangement joins TRBV5-4 to TRBJ2-1; D not certain. CDR3 length: 13 amino acids. Germline-derived CDR1 and CDR2 are SGHNT and YYREEE (reference sequence). Deletions cut 2 bases from V and 6 bases from J, with 9 bases between. The CDR3 sequence is CASSFGAGNEQFF. Written as DNA, the CDR3 is TGTGCCAGCAGCTTCGGTGCTGGCAATGAGCAGTTCTTC.